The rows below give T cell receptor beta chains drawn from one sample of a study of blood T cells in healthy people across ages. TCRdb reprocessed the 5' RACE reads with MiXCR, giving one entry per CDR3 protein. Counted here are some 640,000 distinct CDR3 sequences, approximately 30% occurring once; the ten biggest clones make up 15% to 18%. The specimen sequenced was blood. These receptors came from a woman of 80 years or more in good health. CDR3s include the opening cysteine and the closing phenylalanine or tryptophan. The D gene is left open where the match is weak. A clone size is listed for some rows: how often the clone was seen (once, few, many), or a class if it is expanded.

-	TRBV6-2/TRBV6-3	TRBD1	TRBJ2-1	TGTGCCAGCAGTTTCCTCGGACAGGCGGAGACCCAGTTCTTC	CASSFLGQAETQFF
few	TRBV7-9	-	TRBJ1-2	TGTGCCAGCAGCCAAGGCAGGGACCACTATGGCTACACCTTC	CASSQGRDHYGYTF
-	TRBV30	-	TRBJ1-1	TGTGCCTGGAGTGTAAGCAGGGGCACCGAAGCTTTCTTT	CAWSVSRGTEAFF
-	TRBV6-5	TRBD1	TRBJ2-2	TGTGCCAGCAATACCGGGACAGCAAACAACGGGGAGCTGTTTTTT	CASNTGTANNGELFF
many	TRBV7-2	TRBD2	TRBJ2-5	TGTGCCAGCAGCTTAAGGGGGAGGACTAGCGGGCCTCAAGAGACCCAGTACTTC	CASSLRGRTSGPQETQYF
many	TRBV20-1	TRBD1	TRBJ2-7	TGCAGTGCTAGCGCTCCGGGACAGGAGGCCTACGAGCAGTACTTC	CSASAPGQEAYEQYF
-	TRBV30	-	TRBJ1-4	TGTGCCTGGAGCGTGGGGCCTAATGAAAAACTGTTTTTT	CAWSVGPNEKLFF
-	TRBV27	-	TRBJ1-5	TGTGCCAGCAGTTTCTCAGCAGGGAGTAGCAATCAGCCCCAGCATTTT	CASSFSAGSSNQPQHF
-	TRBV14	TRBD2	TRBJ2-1	TGTGCCAGCAGTATCGGACTAGCGGGATTTGATGAGCAGTTCTTC	CASSIGLAGFDEQFF
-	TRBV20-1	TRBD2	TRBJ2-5	TGCAGTGGGAATAGCGGGCTGGGGAGTGAGACCCAGTACTTC	CSGNSGLGSETQYF
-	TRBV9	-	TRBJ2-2	TGTGCCAGCAGCGCGAATACGGGTGCGGCCACCGGGGAGCTGTTTTTT	CASSANTGAATGELFF
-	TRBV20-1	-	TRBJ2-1	TGCAGTGCTAGGAACTGGCGCTCCTACAATGAGCAGTTCTTC	CSARNWRSYNEQFF
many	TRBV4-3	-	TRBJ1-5	TGCGCCAGCAGCCAAGATAACCACCAAAATCAGCCCCAGCATTTT	CASSQDNHQNQPQHF
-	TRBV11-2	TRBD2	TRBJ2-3	TGTGCCAGCAGCTTAGGGGAGAAACTACTAGCGGGAAGGACAGATACGCAGTATTTT	CASSLGEKLLAGRTDTQYF
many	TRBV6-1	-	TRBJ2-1	TGTGCCAGCGGAGGGACCCAGCATTTCTTC	CASGGTQHFF
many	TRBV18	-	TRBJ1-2	TGTGCCAGCTCACCTCCGGGGGTGACTAACTATGGCTACACCTTC	CASSPPGVTNYGYTF
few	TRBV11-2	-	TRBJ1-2	TGTGCCAGCAGCTTAGTCCCGGCCACAGCTCCTAACTATGGCTACACCTTC	CASSLVPATAPNYGYTF
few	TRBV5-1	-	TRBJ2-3	TGCGCCAGCAGCCGAACGGCCGGGACCTCAGTTCCAGATACGCAGTATTTT	CASSRTAGTSVPDTQYF
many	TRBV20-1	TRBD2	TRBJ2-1	TGCAGTGCTAGTCCGGGGGGGCAGTTTTACAATGAGCAGTTCTTC	CSASPGGQFYNEQFF
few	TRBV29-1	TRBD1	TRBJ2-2	TGCAGCGTCGAGGGCGGACAGGGGGTTAACACCGGGGAGCTGTTTTTT	CSVEGGQGVNTGELFF
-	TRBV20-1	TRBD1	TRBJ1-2	TGCAGTGCTAGGCCACTGGACAGGGGTGGTGGCTACACCTTC	CSARPLDRGGGYTF
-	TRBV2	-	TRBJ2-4	TGTGCCAGCAGCACAACAGCGTGTGGGGAGCAGTACTTC	CASSTTACGEQYF
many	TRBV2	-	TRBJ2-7	TGTGCCAGCAGTGTGAGAACTGAGGAGCAGTACTTC	CASSVRTEEQYF
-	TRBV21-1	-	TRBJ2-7	TGTGCCAACAGCAAAGCTCCTAGGGACTTCGACTACTACGAGCAGTACTTC	CANSKAPRDFDYYEQYF
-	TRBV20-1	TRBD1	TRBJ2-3	TGCAGTGCTAGAGACAAGACAGGGGGATATACAGATACGCAGTATTTT	CSARDKTGGYTDTQYF
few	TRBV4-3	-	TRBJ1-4	TGCGCCAGCAGCCAAGAGCCTGGGGCGGATGAAAAACTGTTTTTT	CASSQEPGADEKLFF
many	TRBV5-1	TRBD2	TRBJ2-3	TGCGCCAGCAGCTTTTTCAGCGGGGGGGCCTCAGATACGCAGTATTTT	CASSFFSGGASDTQYF
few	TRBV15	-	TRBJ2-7	TGTGCCACCAGGGCGGGGAGCTCCTACAATGAGCAGTACTTC	CATRAGSSYNEQYF
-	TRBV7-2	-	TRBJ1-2	TGTGCCAGCAGCTTAACCGGGCTGCCAAAATATGGCTACACCTTC	CASSLTGLPKYGYTF
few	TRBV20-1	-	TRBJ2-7	TGCAGTGTTGAGCCCCGGGTCGGCAATGAGCAGTACTTC	CSVEPRVGNEQYF
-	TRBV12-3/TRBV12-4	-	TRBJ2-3	TGTGCCAGCAGTTTAGCCCTAGGGGGGTTAACAGATGCGCAGTATTTT	CASSLALGGLTDAQYF
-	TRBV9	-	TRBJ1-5	TGTGCCAGCAGCGTAACCGCATTCCCGAATCAGCCCCAGCATTTT	CASSVTAFPNQPQHF
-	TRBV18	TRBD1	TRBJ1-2	TGTGCCAGCTCACTAGACAGGGAGAACTATGGCTACACCTTC	CASSLDRENYGYTF
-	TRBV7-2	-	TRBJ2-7	TGTGCCAGCAGTCCCCGTCGGGAGCAGTACTTC	CASSPRREQYF
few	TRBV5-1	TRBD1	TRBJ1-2	TGCGCCAGCAGCTTGAGTTCAGGGGGCAAAACCAACTATGGCTACACCTTC	CASSLSSGGKTNYGYTF